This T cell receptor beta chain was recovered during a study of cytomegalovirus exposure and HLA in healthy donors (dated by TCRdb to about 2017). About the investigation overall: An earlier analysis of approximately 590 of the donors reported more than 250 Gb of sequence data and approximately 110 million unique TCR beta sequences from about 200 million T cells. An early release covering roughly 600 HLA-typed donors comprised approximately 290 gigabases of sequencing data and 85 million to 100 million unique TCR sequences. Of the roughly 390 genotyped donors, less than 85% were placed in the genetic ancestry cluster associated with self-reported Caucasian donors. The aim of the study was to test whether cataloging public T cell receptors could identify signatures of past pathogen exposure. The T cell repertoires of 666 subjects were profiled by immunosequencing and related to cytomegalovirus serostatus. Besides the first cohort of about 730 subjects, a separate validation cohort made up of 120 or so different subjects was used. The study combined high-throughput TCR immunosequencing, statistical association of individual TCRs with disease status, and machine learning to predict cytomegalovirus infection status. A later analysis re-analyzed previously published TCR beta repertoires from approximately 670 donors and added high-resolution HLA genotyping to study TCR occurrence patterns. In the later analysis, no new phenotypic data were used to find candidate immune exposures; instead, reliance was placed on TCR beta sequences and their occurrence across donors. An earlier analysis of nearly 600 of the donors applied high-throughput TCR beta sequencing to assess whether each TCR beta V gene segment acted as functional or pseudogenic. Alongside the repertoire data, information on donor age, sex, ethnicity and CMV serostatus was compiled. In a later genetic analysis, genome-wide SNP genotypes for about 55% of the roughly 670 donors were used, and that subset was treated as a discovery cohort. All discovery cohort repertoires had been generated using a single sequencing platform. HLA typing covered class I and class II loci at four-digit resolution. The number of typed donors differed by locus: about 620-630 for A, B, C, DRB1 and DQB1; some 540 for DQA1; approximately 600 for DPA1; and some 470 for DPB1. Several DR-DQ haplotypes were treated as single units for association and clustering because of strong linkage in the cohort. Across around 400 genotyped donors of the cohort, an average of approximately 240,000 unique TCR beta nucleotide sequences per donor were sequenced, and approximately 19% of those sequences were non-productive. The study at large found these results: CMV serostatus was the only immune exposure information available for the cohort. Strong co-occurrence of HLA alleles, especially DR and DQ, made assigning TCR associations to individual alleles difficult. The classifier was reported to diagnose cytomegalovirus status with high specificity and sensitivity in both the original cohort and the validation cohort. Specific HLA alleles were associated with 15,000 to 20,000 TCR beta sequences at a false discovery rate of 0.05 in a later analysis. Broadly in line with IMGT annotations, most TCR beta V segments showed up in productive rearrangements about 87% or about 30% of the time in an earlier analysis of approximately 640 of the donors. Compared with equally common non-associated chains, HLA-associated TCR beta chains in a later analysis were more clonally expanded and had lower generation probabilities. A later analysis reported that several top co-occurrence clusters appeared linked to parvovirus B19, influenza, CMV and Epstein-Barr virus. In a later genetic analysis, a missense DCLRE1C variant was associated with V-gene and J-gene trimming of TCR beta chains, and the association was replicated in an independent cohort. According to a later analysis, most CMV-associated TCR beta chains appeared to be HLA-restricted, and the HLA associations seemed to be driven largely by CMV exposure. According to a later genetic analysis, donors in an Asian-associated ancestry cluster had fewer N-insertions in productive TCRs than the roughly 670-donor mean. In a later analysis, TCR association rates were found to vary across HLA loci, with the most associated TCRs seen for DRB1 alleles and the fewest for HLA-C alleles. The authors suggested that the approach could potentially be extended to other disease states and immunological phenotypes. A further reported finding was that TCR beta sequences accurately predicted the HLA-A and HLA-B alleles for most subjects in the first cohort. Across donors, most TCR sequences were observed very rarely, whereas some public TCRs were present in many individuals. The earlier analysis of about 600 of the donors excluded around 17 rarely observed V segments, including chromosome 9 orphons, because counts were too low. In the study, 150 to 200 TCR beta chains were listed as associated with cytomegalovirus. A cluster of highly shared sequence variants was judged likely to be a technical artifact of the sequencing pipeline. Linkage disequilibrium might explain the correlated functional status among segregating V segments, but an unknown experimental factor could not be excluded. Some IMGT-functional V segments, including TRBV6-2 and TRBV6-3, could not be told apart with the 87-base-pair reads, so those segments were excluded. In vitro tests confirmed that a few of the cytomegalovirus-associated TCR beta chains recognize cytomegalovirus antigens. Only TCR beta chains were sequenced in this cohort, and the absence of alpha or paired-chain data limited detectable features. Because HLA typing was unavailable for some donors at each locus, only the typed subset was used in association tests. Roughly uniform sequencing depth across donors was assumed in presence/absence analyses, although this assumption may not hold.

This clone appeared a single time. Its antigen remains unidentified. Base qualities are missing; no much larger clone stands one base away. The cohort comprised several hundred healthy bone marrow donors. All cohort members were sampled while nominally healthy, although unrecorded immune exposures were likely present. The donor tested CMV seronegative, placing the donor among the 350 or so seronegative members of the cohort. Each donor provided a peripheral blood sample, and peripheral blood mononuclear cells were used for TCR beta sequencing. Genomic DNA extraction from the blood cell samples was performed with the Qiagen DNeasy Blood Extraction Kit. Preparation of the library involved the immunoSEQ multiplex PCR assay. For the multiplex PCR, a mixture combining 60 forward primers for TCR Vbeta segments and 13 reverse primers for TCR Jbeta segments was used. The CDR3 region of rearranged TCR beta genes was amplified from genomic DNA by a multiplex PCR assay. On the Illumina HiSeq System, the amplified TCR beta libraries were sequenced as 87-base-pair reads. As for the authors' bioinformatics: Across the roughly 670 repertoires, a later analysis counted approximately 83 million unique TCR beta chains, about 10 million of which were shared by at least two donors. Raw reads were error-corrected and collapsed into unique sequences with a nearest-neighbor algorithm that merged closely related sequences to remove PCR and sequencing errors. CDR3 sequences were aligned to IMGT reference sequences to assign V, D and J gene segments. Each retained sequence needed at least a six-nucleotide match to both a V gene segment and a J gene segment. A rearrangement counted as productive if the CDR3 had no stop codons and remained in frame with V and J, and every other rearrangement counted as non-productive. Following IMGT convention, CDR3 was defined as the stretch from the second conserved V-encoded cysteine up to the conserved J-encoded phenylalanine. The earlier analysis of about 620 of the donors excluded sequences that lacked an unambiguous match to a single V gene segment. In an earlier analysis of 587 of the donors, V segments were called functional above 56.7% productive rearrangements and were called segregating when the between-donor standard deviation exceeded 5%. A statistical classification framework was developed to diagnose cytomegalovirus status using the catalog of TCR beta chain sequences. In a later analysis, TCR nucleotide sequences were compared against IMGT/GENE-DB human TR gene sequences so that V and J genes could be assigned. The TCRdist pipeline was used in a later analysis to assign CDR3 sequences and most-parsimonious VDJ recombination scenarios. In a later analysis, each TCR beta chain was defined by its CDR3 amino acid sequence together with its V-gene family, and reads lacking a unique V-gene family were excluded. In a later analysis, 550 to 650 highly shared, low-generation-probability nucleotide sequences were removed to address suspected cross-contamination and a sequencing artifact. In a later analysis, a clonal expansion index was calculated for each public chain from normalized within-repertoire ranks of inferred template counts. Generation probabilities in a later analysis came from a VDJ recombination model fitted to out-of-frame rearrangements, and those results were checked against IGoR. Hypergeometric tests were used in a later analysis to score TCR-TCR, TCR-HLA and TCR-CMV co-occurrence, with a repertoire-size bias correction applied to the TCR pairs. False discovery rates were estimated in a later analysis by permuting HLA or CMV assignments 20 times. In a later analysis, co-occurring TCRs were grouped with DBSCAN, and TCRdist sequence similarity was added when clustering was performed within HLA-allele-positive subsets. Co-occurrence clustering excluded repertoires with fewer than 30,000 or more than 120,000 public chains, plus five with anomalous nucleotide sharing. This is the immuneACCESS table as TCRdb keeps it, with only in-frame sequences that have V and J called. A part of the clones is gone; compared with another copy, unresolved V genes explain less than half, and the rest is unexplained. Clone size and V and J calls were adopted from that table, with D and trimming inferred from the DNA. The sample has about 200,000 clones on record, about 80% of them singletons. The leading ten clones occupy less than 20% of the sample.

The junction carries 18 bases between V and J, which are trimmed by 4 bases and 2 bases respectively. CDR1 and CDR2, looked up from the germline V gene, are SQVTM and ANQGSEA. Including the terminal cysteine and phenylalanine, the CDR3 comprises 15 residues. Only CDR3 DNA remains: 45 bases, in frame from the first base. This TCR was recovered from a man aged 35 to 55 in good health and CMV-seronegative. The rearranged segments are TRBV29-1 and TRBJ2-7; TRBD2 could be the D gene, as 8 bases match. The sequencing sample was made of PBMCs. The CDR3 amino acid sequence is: CSVGGSGGGPYEQYF. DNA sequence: TGCAGCGTTGGAGGGTCGGGAGGGGGCCCCTACGAGCAGTACTTC.